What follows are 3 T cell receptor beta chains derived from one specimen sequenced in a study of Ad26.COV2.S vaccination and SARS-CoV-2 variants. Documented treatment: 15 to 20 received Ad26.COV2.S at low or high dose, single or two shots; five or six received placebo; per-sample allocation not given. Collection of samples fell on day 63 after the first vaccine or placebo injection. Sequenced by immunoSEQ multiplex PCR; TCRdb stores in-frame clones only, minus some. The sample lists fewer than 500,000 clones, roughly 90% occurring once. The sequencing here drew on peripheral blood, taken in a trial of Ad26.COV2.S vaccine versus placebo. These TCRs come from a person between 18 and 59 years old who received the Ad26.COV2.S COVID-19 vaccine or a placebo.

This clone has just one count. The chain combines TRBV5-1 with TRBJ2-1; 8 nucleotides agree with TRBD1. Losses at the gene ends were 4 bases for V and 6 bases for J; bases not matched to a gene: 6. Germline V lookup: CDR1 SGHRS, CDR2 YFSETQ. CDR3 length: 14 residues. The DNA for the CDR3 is TGCGCCAGCAGCGCGCGGACAGGGCTCAATGAGCAGTTCTTC. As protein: CASSARTGLNEQFF.

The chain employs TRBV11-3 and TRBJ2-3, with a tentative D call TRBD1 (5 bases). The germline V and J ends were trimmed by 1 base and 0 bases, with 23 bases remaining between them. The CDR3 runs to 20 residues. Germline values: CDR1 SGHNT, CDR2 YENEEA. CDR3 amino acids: CASSLAPLSPGLTSTDTQYF. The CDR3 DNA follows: TGTGCCAGCAGCTTAGCCCCCCTAAGCCCAGGGCTAACTAGCACAGATACGCAGTATTTT.

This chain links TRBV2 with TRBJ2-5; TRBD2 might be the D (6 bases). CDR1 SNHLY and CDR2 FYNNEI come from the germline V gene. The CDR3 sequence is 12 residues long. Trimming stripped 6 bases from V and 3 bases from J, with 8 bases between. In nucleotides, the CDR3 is TGTGCCAGCAGGCGGGAAGAAGAGACCCAGTACTTC. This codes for CASRREEETQYF.